This TCR beta chain came from a study of blood T cells in healthy people across ages. Notes on the study in general: Unknown CMV status may confound age-related changes in expanded clones.

With a J-beta primer mix and a sample-barcoded 5' primer, a second PCR ran about 7 to 12 cycles. Each cDNA molecule was tagged by a template-switch adaptor that had 12 random nucleotides. Via MiXCR, TCRdb re-called the 5' RACE reads, giving one row per CDR3 protein. The sample includes about 1,400,000 distinct CDR3 sequences, around 55% of them seen just once. Per germline, CDR1 SGHRS and CDR2 YFSETQ. V was pared by 0 bases and J by 4 bases, with 19 bases between. The CDR3 is made up of 17 amino acids. As for this clonotype: What it binds is not known.

Researchers isolated at least 7 million PBMCs per sample. V is TRBV5-1 and J is TRBJ1-2; D uncertain. What was sequenced was blood. This TCR came from a man between 18 and 35 years old in good health. The DNA for the CDR3 is TGCGCCAGCAGCTTGGAAGAAGCGGGTCGCATGATCTATGGCTACACCTTC. Translation: CASSLEEAGRMIYGYTF.